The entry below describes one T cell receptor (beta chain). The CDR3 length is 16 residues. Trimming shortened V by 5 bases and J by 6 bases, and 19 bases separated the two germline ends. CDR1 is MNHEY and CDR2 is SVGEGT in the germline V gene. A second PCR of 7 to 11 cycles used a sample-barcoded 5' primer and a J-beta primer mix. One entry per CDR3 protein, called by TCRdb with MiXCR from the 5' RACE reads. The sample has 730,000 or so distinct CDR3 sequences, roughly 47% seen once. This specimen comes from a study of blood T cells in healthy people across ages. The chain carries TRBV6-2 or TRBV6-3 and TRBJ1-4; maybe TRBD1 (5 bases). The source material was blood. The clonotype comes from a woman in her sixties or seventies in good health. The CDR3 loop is CASSRFAWGADEKLFF. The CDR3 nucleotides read TGTGCCAGCAGTCGTTTTGCTTGGGGCGCAGATGAAAAACTGTTTTTT.